Following are 27 T cell receptor beta chains from one sample sequenced in a study of tumor-infiltrating lymphocytes in primary liver carcinoma. From 500 ng of total RNA, TCR beta-specific cDNA was reverse-transcribed using a constant-region primer. Three nested multiplex PCR rounds, a slightly modified ARM-PCR method, built the TCR beta libraries. Primers for the first two PCR rounds were TRBV1-TRBV30 forward primers and a C-beta reverse primer (approximately 9 cycles per round). TCRdb redid the calling of the multiplex PCR reads with MiXCR, one entry per CDR3 protein. The sample lists some 120,000 distinct CDR3 sequences, 50% to 65% occurring once. The roughly 20-34 mg bulk tissue piece was not sorted before simultaneous RNA and DNA extraction. Sequencing used liver tumor tissue from sampling region 1. This sample's subset: tumor region T1, superior pole. These receptors came from a woman aged 55-70 years with primary liver carcinoma and hepatitis B virus infection.

On this clonotype itself: This CDR3 fails to terminate in the conserved phenylalanine or tryptophan, so it likely reflects a read error. The chain carries TRBV29-1 and TRBJ1-1, with D possibly being TRBD1 (5 bases). The CDR3 runs 14 residues. V lost 6 bases, J lost 3 bases, and 17 bases lay in between. Germline V lookup: CDR1 SQVTM, CDR2 ANQGSEA. As DNA, the CDR3 is TGCAGCGTCCGATGGGGAGGGGAAGACACTGAAGCTTTCCTT. Protein: CSVRWGGEDTEAFL.

Comments on this clonotype: The junction shows a germline mismatch at one end, possibly a read error. The CDR3 DNA follows: TGTGCCAGCAGCTTAGGGAGGACTAGCGGAAATGAGCAGCTCTTC. Translation: CASSLGRTSGNEQLF. The chain combines TRBV11-2 with TRBJ2-1; 10 nucleotides match TRBD2. The length of the CDR3 is 15 residues. CDR1 is SGHAT and CDR2 is FQNNGV in the germline V gene.

Worth noting for this clonotype: One end of the junction is discordant with germline, which a read error may explain. This chain connects TRBV11-3 to TRBJ2-5; D might be TRBD2 (7 bases). CDR1 SGHNT and CDR2 YENEEA come from the germline V gene. The CDR3 extends over 13 amino acids. The CDR3: CASSGGGQETQYF. The CDR3 coding sequence is TGTGCCAGCAGCGGCGGGGGCCAAGAGACCCAATACTTC.

The CDR3: CASSSTQEGGNQPQHF. For the CDR3, the DNA is TGTGCCAGCAGCTCAACGCAGGAAGGGGGCAATCAGCCCCAGCATTTT. This chain connects TRBV7-9 to TRBJ1-5; TRBD1 might be the D (5 bases). In germline, CDR1 is SEHNR, CDR2 FQNEAQ (reference sequence). V was clipped by 4 bases and J by 2 bases, with 15 bases between them. This CDR3 is built from 16 residues.

V usage is TRBV28 and J usage is TRBJ1-6, with a tentative D call TRBD1 (5 bases). Trimming stripped 8 bases from V and 6 bases from J, with 23 bases between. CDR1 is MDHEN and CDR2 is SYDVKM in the germline V gene. The CDR3 loop spans 17 amino acids. The CDR3 DNA sequence: TGTGCCAGCGGTTCTACGACAGATGAACCTTCTAATTCACCCCTCCACTTT. This codes for CASGSTTDEPSNSPLHF.

This clonotype showed up just a few times. At one end, the junction sequence differs from germline, possibly due to a read error. This chain uses TRBV11-2 with TRBJ1-5; D not resolved. Germline V gives CDR1 SGHAT, CDR2 FQNNGV. The CDR3 totals 15 residues. This CDR3 reads CASSLDCMSNQPQHF. The CDR3 DNA sequence: TGTGCCAGCAGCTTAGACTGTATGAGCAATCAGCCCCAACATTTT. Together with reference TRBV11-2 and TRBJ1-5, the CDR3 gives the full variable domain: EAGVAQSPRYKIIEKRQSVAFWCNPISGHATLYWYQQILGQGPKLLIQFQNNGVVDDSQLPKDRFSAERLKGVDSTLKIQPAKLEDSAVYLCASSLDCMSNQPQHFGDGTRLSIL.

Remarks on this clonotype: Sequence at one end of the junction differs from germline and may be a read error. The genes are TRBV5-1 and TRBJ2-2; the match to TRBD2 covers 8 bases. CDR3 length: 16 amino acids. Per germline, CDR1 SGHRS and CDR2 YFSETQ. Written as DNA, the CDR3 is TGCGCCAGCAGCTGCCCTGGCGGGAGGTGTACCGGGGAGATGTTTTTT. This translates into CASSCPGGRCTGEMFF.

This clonotype showed up just a few times. The V and J genes are TRBV19 and TRBJ1-2, with D hard to call. Germline CDR1 is LNHDA and CDR2 is SQIVND (reference sequence). This CDR3 is built from 14 residues. Between the trimmed V and J ends, which lost 0 bases and 2 bases, there was a span of 7 bases. As DNA, the CDR3 is TGTGCCAGTAGTATAGATCACAGAAACTATGGCTACACCTTC. Its protein product is CASSIDHRNYGYTF.

Only one count was recorded for this clonotype. This may stem from a read error, because a much larger clone lies one nucleotide away. The V and J genes are TRBV12-5 and TRBJ2-5; D might be TRBD1 (6 bases). The length of the CDR3 is 13 residues. CDR1 is LGHNT, CDR2 FRNRAP, per germline. CDR3 coding DNA: TGTGTTAGTGGCAATGGACAGCAAGAGACCCAGTACTTC. This sequence encodes CVSGNGQQETQYF.

The rearrangement joins TRBV11-2 to TRBJ2-3; 11 bases line up with TRBD2. The CDR3 totals 15 residues. The trim removed 11 bases at V and 4 bases at J, leaving 11 bases unmatched. From germline, CDR1 is SGHAT and CDR2 FQNNGV. In DNA, the CDR3 is TGTGCCGGCACCCCTGGACTAGCGGGTCCAGATACGCAGTATTTT. Residues: CAGTPGLAGPDTQYF.

Regarding this clonotype: Sequence at one end of the junction differs from germline and may be a read error. The genes are TRBV12-3 or TRBV12-4 and TRBJ2-3, with TRBD2 identical over 10 bases. The CDR3 has 19 residues. Here the CDR3 reads CANSLVPYTSGIDTDTQYF. CDR3 DNA sequence: TGTGCCAACAGTTTAGTGCCCTATACTAGCGGGATAGATACAGATACGCAGTATTTT.

This clonotype was picked up many times. The chain has TRBV11-2 and TRBJ2-5; D is perhaps TRBD1 (6 bases). Trimming pared 3 bases from V and 2 bases from J, leaving 7 bases between. From germline, CDR1 is SGHAT and CDR2 FQNNGV. The CDR3 runs to 13 residues. For the CDR3, the DNA is TGTGCCAGCAGCTTGGACAGACAAGAGACCCAGTACTTC. It is translated as CASSLDRQETQYF.

To note about this clonotype: A much larger clonotype is one base distant, so this may be a read error. CDR3 nucleotide sequence: TGTGCCAGCAGCTTGGGTCAGTCTTTTAAGGGGCAGTACTTC. Translating gives CASSLGQSFKGQYF. V is TRBV11-2 and J is TRBJ2-7; no clear D. The V end lost 3 bases, the J end lost 9 bases, and 18 bases lay between the germline ends. Looked up from germline, CDR1 is SGHAT and CDR2 is FQNNGV. This CDR3 spans 14 amino acids.

This clonotype was picked up many times. The J gene is TRBJ2-3, the V gene TRBV5-1, with D hard to call. This CDR3 has 15 amino acids. Between the trimmed V and J ends, which lost 0 bases and 0 bases, there was a span of 8 bases. Germline V gene lookup returns CDR1 SGHRS and CDR2 YFSETQ. CDR3 sequence reads: CASSLVVGSTDTQYF. CDR3 in DNA: TGCGCCAGCAGCTTGGTGGTTGGTAGCACAGATACGCAGTATTTT. Based on the CDR3 plus reference TRBV5-1 and TRBJ2-3, the full variable domain is KAGVTQTPRYLIKTRGQQVTLSCSPISGHRSVSWYQQTPGQGLQFLFEYFSETQRNKGNFPGRFSGRQFSNSRSEMNVSTLELGDSALYLCASSLVVGSTDTQYFGPGTRLTVL.

Worth noting for this clonotype: Compared with germline, one end of the junction differs, possibly owing to a read error. The chain uses TRBV11-3 and TRBJ2-7; 7 bases map to TRBD2. This CDR3 is 14 amino acids long. Germline V gene sequence: CDR1 SGHNT, CDR2 YENEEA. CDR3 residues: CASSLSVREHDQYF. CDR3 DNA sequence: TGTGCCAGCAGCTTAAGTGTGCGGGAGCACGACCAGTACTTC.

This clonotype has a handful of counts. V gene TRBV28 combines with J gene TRBJ2-3, with unresolved D. The CDR3 has 15 residues. CDR1 is MDHEN and CDR2 is SYDVKM in the germline V gene. V was cut by 3 bases and J by 0 bases, with 10 bases left in between. The CDR3 reads CASSFRRSSTDTQYF. CDR3 DNA sequence: TGTGCCAGCAGTTTCAGACGGTCTAGCACAGATACGCAGTATTTT. Full variable domain (outside the CDR3, taken from reference TRBV28 and TRBJ2-3): DVKVTQSSRYLVKRTGEKVFLECVQDMDHENMFWYRQDPGLGLRLIYFSYDVKMKEKGDIPEGYSVSREKKERFSLILESASTNQTSMYLCASSFRRSSTDTQYFGPGTRLTVL.

The chain carries TRBV4-1 and TRBJ2-5; D may be TRBD1 (7 bases). Trimming pared 10 bases from V and 5 bases from J, leaving 23 bases between. The CDR3 spans 15 residues. Looked up from germline, CDR1 is MGHRA and CDR2 is YSYEKL. The CDR3 DNA reads TGCGCCAACAGGCAGGGGGGACATGGACGCGAGACCCAGTACTTC. Translation: CANRQGGHGRETQYF.

This rearrangement joins TRBV11-1 to TRBJ2-7; TRBD2 might be the D (5 bases). The V gene lost 9 bases and the J gene lost 8 bases, with 17 bases spanning the gap. This CDR3 is built from 12 residues. Germline values: CDR1 SGHAT, CDR2 FQDESV (reference sequence). The DNA for the CDR3 is TGTGCCAGTAGCCAGACGGGATACAAGCAGTACTTC. It translates to CASSQTGYKQYF.

In regard to this clonotype: With a much larger clone just one base away, this may be a read error. The V gene is TRBV6-1, the J gene TRBJ2-1, with D tentatively TRBD2 (6 bases). CDR3 length: 16 residues. Between the trimmed V and J ends, which lost 7 bases and 3 bases, there was a span of 19 bases. Germline CDR1 reads MNHNS; CDR2 reads SASEGT. The CDR3, as DNA: TGTGCCAGCAACCTTCGGGCGGGGACCTGCTACAATGAGCAGTTCTTC. This encodes CASNLRAGTCYNEQFF.

This sequence joins TRBV5-4 and TRBJ2-2; D is undetermined. The CDR3 contains 15 residues. With 0 bases removed from V and 6 bases from J, the gap between germline ends came to 12 bases. Germline V gene lookup returns CDR1 SGHNT and CDR2 YYREEE (reference sequence). The CDR3 loop reads CASSLAHQQAGELFF. The CDR3, as DNA: TGTGCCAGCAGCTTGGCCCACCAGCAGGCCGGGGAGCTGTTTTTT.

This clonotype is medium-sized within its sample. The chain recombines TRBV4-2 with TRBJ2-7; D gene ambiguous. The length of the CDR3 is 15 residues. Germline loops: CDR1 LGHNA, CDR2 YNFKEQ. The V end was cut by 0 bases, the J end by 1 base, with 10 bases between. The chain's CDR3 is CASSQELETSYEQYF. CDR3 sequence (DNA): TGTGCCAGCAGCCAAGAATTGGAGACATCCTACGAGCAGTACTTC.

The sample holds a few counts of this clonotype. This chain joins TRBV28 and TRBJ2-7; TRBD2 matches at 8 bases. The CDR3 is made up of 16 amino acids. V was pared by 4 bases and J by 3 bases, with 11 bases of the junction left unmatched. Germline V CDR1 and CDR2: MDHEN, SYDVKM. The CDR3 nucleotides are TGTGCCAGCAGTTCTTCTCGCGGGAGGACCCTCTACGAGCAGTACTTC. Protein product: CASSSSRGRTLYEQYF.

Ten or more counts support this clonotype. The DNA for the CDR3 is TGCGCCAGCAGCCAAGAAAGGACGGGGAGCAATCAGCCCCAGCATTTT. Translating gives CASSQERTGSNQPQHF. This chain links TRBV4-1 with TRBJ1-5; D gene unclear. The CDR3 is made up of 16 amino acids. Germline assignment: CDR1 MGHRA and CDR2 YSYEKL. V lost 0 bases and J lost 1, with 10 bases in between.

To note about this clonotype: Given a much more abundant clone one base away, this may be a read error. The J gene is TRBJ2-1, the V gene TRBV5-1; 12 bases line up with TRBD2. The CDR3 is 18 amino acids. Germline V lookup: CDR1 SGHRS, CDR2 YFSETQ. In nucleotides, the CDR3 is TGCGCCAGCAACTTGGAGGCTAGCGGGAGGGCCCTATACAATGAGCAGTTCTTC. It codes for CASNLEASGRALYNEQFF.

Concerning this clonotype: This could be a read error, since a much larger clone is one nucleotide away. Because it lacks the conserved phenylalanine or tryptophan at the end, this CDR3 is likely a read error. The rearrangement uses TRBV6-1 and TRBJ2-7; D is ambiguous. Per germline, CDR1 MNHNS and CDR2 SASEGT. The CDR3 is 13 residues long. With 7 bases removed from V and 3 bases from J, the gap between germline ends came to 13 bases. This chain's CDR3 is CASIRDIDYEQYS. DNA of the CDR3: TGTGCCAGCATACGAGACATAGACTACGAGCAGTACTCC.

The table lists this clonotype with many counts. The chain combines TRBV28 with TRBJ2-5; weak D call: TRBD2 (5 bases). Germline V CDR1 and CDR2: MDHEN, SYDVKM. This CDR3 is 16 amino acids long. Trimming pared 4 bases from V and 4 bases from J, leaving 19 bases between. This CDR3 is CASSSVFIDGVETQYF. The CDR3 region has the DNA TGTGCCAGCAGTTCAGTGTTTATCGACGGGGTAGAGACCCAGTACTTC.

Regarding this clonotype: The junction and the germline gene differ at one end; a read error may be behind it. The chain employs TRBV11-2 and TRBJ2-1; D might be TRBD2 (5 bases). The germline CDR1 and CDR2 sequences are SGHAT and FQNNGV. This CDR3 spans 14 amino acids. CDR3 amino acids: CASSLVRRTNEQFF. CDR3 in DNA: TGTGCCAGTAGCTTAGTCAGGAGGACCAATGAGCAGTTCTTC.